This T cell receptor beta chain stems from a study of blood T cell repertoires in COVID-19. Turning to the study itself: From the United States, Italy and Spain came samples of acute and convalescent COVID-19. From T cells, B-cell-depleted T cells, or PBMCs came the material, which was cDNA or gDNA.

The table lists this clone with a few counts. Methods used by the authors: Reference gene primer amplification yielded estimated nucleated cell counts. Sequencing used immunoSEQ multiplex PCR; TCRdb keeps in-frame clones, though not all of them. That table gives V, J and clone size, and the DNA gave D and trimming. The sample lists 140,000 to 150,000 clones, 80% to 90% occurring once. The length of the CDR3 is 12 residues. Per the germline V gene, CDR1 is SGHAT and CDR2 is FQNNGV. V shed 2 bases and J shed 8 bases, with 9 bases lying between them. This receptor was obtained from a woman aged 60-75 years with active COVID-19. This chain joins TRBV11-2 and TRBJ1-1; D call uncertain. The sequenced material came from peripheral blood. This CDR3 reads CASSLTVREAFF. CDR3 DNA: TGTGCCAGCAGCTTAACGGTCCGGGAAGCTTTCTTT.